This TCR beta chain emerged from a study of CD8 T cells in ankylosing spondylitis. Findings and limits, study-wide: Disease-linked clones reportedly concentrated significantly in matched ankylosing spondylitis synovial fluid. Made up of 7 to 9 highly homologous variants, a TCR beta motif appeared characteristic of ankylosing spondylitis blood. Certain motif variants had earlier been reported in reactive arthritis synovial fluid and blood.

A note on this clonotype: Its antigen remains unidentified.

Library preparation for TCR beta used quantitative 5'-RACE with molecular barcodes. TCRdb recomputed calls from the 5' RACE reads with MiXCR, one row per CDR3 protein. The sample contains approximately 110,000 distinct CDR3 sequences, about 24% of which appear only once. The CDR3 contains 14 residues. The germline gives CDR1 MNHEY, CDR2 SMNVEV (reference sequence). V lost 2 bases and J 7 bases, leaving 12 bases between the germline ends. The receptor comes from a male donor with ankylosing spondylitis. The V call is TRBV27, the J call TRBJ2-1; no clear D gene. Sequenced sample: synovial fluid, either unsorted or a sorted T cell fraction (not recorded which). DNA for the CDR3: TGTGCCAGCAGTTTACGATCCCCTTTGAATGAGCAGTTCTTC. It translates to CASSLRSPLNEQFF.